These 23 T cell receptor beta chains came from one sample sequenced in a study of cytomegalovirus exposure and HLA in healthy donors (dated by TCRdb to 2016 to 2017). Library method: the immunoSEQ multiplex PCR assay. The immuneACCESS repertoire file appears here via TCRdb, limited to in-frame rearrangements. These files lack a portion of the clones; in checked studies, under half of the deficit traces to unresolved V genes, and the cause of the others is not known. Within this sample are approximately 260,000 clones, with roughly 86% of them counted one time only. The ten largest clones capture around 1.2% of the sample. The specimen was PBMCs. These receptors were obtained from a woman aged 25-40 years in good health and CMV-seropositive.

The DNA of the CDR3 is TGTGCCAGTAGACGAGGCGGGGAGCTGTTTTTT. This encodes CASRRGGELFF. This sequence joins TRBV19 and TRBJ2-2; D remains ambiguous. Trimming stripped 6 bases from V and 7 bases from J, with 6 bases between. The germline CDR1 and CDR2 sequences are LNHDA and SQIVND (reference sequence). The CDR3 has 11 residues.

This rearrangement joins TRBV27 to TRBJ2-1; 10 nucleotides agree with TRBD1. The germline gives CDR1 MNHEY, CDR2 SMNVEV (reference sequence). V lost 8 bases and J lost 9; bases outside the gene matches: 7. The CDR3 totals 13 residues. CDR3 nucleotides: TGTGCCAGCCGGCGACAGGGGGCCGCTGAGCAGTTCTTC. It yields the protein CASRRQGAAEQFF.

The rearrangement links TRBV7-2 to TRBJ1-2; D might be TRBD1 (6 bases). The germline V and J ends were trimmed by 2 bases and 4 bases, with 11 bases remaining between them. This CDR3 has 14 residues. Germline V gene data show CDR1 as SGHTA and CDR2 as FQGNSA. The CDR3 DNA is TGTGCCAGCAGCTTACAGGACAGCTTCTATGGCTACACCTTC. It specifies CASSLQDSFYGYTF.

This clone was counted between two and nine times. V and J are TRBV25-1 and TRBJ2-7, with a possible D match to TRBD1 (6 bases). The CDR3 is 14 residues long. Trimming left V 3 bases short and J 3 bases short, with 12 bases between. Germline CDR1 reads MGHDK; CDR2 reads SYGVNS. CDR3 sequence reads: CASSDDQGSYEQYF. The CDR3 DNA sequence: TGTGCCAGCAGTGACGACCAGGGGAGCTACGAGCAGTACTTC.

The CDR3 region has the DNA TGTGCCTGGGGGGGGATTAGGGCTGGAAACACCATATATTTT. Translating gives CAWGGIRAGNTIYF. This chain links TRBV30 with TRBJ1-3; a weak D match, TRBD1 (5 bases). The CDR3 has 14 amino acids. V was cut by 5 bases and J by 2 bases, with 13 bases left in between. Germline V gene sequence: CDR1 GTSNPN, CDR2 SVGIG (reference sequence).

The rearrangement links TRBV15 to TRBJ1-5, with D perhaps matching TRBD1 (6 bases). Germline CDR1 and CDR2: LNHNV and YYDKDF (reference sequence). This CDR3 comprises 19 residues. The V end lost 0 bases, the J end lost 0 bases, and 18 bases lay between the germline ends. This chain's CDR3 is CATSRDWAQGESSNQPQHF. DNA for the CDR3: TGTGCCACCAGCAGAGACTGGGCACAGGGAGAGTCTAGCAATCAGCCCCAGCATTTT. The full variable domain, its missing parts supplied by reference TRBV15 and TRBJ1-5, is DAMVIQNPRYQVTQFGKPVTLSCSQTLNHNVMYWYQQKSSQAPKLLFHYYDKDFNNEADTPDNFQSRRPNTSFCFLDIRSPGLGDTAMYLCATSRDWAQGESSNQPQHFGDGTRLSIL.

There are many counts of this clone. The rearrangement uses TRBV6-5 and TRBJ1-2; D gene unclear. This CDR3 has 15 residues. Trimming pared 0 bases from V and 3 bases from J, leaving 11 bases between. Per the germline V gene, CDR1 is MNHEY and CDR2 is SVGAGI. This CDR3 is CASSYSPNRYYGYTF. The CDR3 DNA reads as TGTGCCAGCAGTTACTCGCCCAACAGATACTATGGCTACACCTTC.

This clone was observed once. The chain is built from TRBV30 and TRBJ2-7; D unclear. Germline CDR1 reads GTSNPN; CDR2 reads SVGIG (reference sequence). The CDR3 is 12 residues long. The V and J ends lost 2 bases and 4 bases respectively, with 9 bases between them. DNA for the CDR3: TGTGCCTGGAGTCCTCTCGGGTACGAGCAGTACTTC. Translation gives CAWSPLGYEQYF. Combining the CDR3 with reference TRBV30 and TRBJ2-7 gives the whole variable domain SQTIHQWPATLVQPVGSPLSLECTVEGTSNPNLYWYRQAAGRGLQLLFYSVGIGQISSEVPQNLSASRPQDRQFILSSKKLLLSDSGFYLCAWSPLGYEQYFGPGTRLTVT.

The sample holds a few counts of this clone. This chain joins TRBV11-2 and TRBJ1-5, with unresolved D. Trimming shortened V by 0 bases and J by 2 bases, and 5 bases separated the two germline ends. CDR3 size: 14 residues. Germline CDR1 is SGHAT and CDR2 is FQNNGV. For the CDR3, the DNA is TGTGCCAGCAGCTTAGAGCGGGGCAATCAGCCCCAGCATTTT. Residues: CASSLERGNQPQHF.

The rearrangement uses TRBV4-2 and TRBJ2-3; D remains ambiguous. CDR1 is LGHNA, CDR2 YNFKEQ, per germline. This CDR3 has 13 residues. The V end lost 0 bases, the J end lost 3 bases, and 4 bases lay between the germline ends. DNA for the CDR3: TGTGCCAGCAGCCAAGAAGCGACAGATACGCAGTATTTT. Translating it yields CASSQEATDTQYF.

This clone appeared a few times. This CDR3 is CASSFQGTEAFF. For the CDR3, the DNA is TGCGCCAGCAGCTTTCAGGGCACTGAAGCTTTCTTT. The chain has TRBV5-1 and TRBJ1-1; TRBD1 might be the D (5 bases). V lost 2 bases and J 4 bases, leaving 6 bases between the germline ends. CDR1 is SGHRS and CDR2 is YFSETQ in the germline V gene. The CDR3 totals 12 residues.

This sequence joins TRBV29-1 and TRBJ1-5, with TRBD1 matching 8 bases. The CDR3 extends over 13 amino acids. Germline V lookup: CDR1 SQVTM, CDR2 ANQGSEA. The V segment lost 5 bases and the J segment 6 bases; nucleotides outside the gene matches: 6. This CDR3 reads CSVQGAIGQPQHF. The CDR3 DNA is TGCAGCGTTCAGGGGGCGATCGGTCAGCCCCAGCATTTT.

The CDR3 sequence is CASSLGASASTDTQYF. CDR3 sequence (DNA): TGCGCCAGCAGCTTGGGAGCTAGCGCAAGCACAGATACGCAGTATTTT. The rearrangement joins TRBV5-1 to TRBJ2-3; possible D gene TRBD2, 6 bases. The CDR3 is made up of 16 amino acids. With 0 bases removed from V and 0 bases from J, the gap between germline ends came to 11 bases. CDR1 and CDR2 from the germline V gene are SGHRS and YFSETQ.

V and J are TRBV7-9 and TRBJ1-2, with 10 nucleotides matching TRBD1. This CDR3 spans 15 amino acids. In germline, CDR1 is SEHNR, CDR2 FQNEAQ (reference sequence). With V trimmed by 0 bases and J by 2 bases, 0 bases remained unmatched. CDR3 protein: CASSLAGQGNYGYTF. CDR3 bases: TGTGCCAGCAGCTTAGCGGGACAGGGGAACTATGGCTACACCTTC.

The CDR3 DNA sequence: TGTGCCAGCAGCCCCATACCACTAGCGGGAGTCATCTCCTACAATGAGCAGTTCTTC. Protein: CASSPIPLAGVISYNEQFF. V gene TRBV9 combines with J gene TRBJ2-1, with 11 positions matching TRBD2. Germline CDR1 and CDR2: SGDLS and YYNGEE. The J segment lost 0 bases and the V segment lost 4 bases, leaving 12 bases of the junction unmatched. This CDR3 region has 19 residues.

In its sample, this clone was seen once. The chain links TRBV7-6 to TRBJ2-2, with TRBD1 as a possible D gene (6 bases). Germline loops: CDR1 SGHVS, CDR2 FNYEAQ. The CDR3 consists of 16 residues. V gave up 5 bases and J gave up 6 bases, with 19 bases separating them. CDR3 DNA: TGTGCCAGCAGCCGCATTGGGGGCCTGAGTGCCGGGGAGCTGTTTTTT. It yields the protein CASSRIGGLSAGELFF.

The V call is TRBV7-3, the J call TRBJ2-1; 13 bases are shared with TRBD2. Germline CDR1 reads SGHTA; CDR2 reads FQGTGA. Germline trimming cut 5 bases from V and 5 bases from J; bases unmatched to any gene: 3. There are 15 residues in the CDR3. In nucleotides, the CDR3 is TGTGCCAGCAGCCCCGGGACTAGCGGGAACAATGAGCAGTTCTTC. Protein: CASSPGTSGNNEQFF. Together with reference TRBV7-3 and TRBJ2-1, the CDR3 gives the full variable domain: GAGVSQTPSNKVTEKGKYVELRCDPISGHTALYWYRQSLGQGPEFLIYFQGTGAADDSGLPNDRFFAVRPEGSVSTLKIQRTERGDSAVYLCASSPGTSGNNEQFFGPGTRLTVL.

The genes are TRBV27 and TRBJ1-4; the D gene is possibly TRBD1 (5 bases). Germline V CDR1 and CDR2: MNHEY, SMNVEV (reference sequence). The CDR3 consists of 12 residues. Trimming cost V 10 bases and J 7 bases, with 13 bases left between them. The CDR3 region has the DNA TGTGCCACCCGCCAGGGTGCTGAAAAACTGTTTTTT. This encodes CATRQGAEKLFF.

This rearrangement joins TRBV7-2 to TRBJ1-5, with 7 bases lining up with TRBD1. The CDR3 is 15 amino acids. Unmatched junction bases numbered 11, after V lost 8 bases and J lost 4 bases. Germline V gene lookup returns CDR1 SGHTA and CDR2 FQGNSA. The CDR3 here is CASSPQGGANQPQHF. The CDR3 DNA reads as TGTGCCAGCTCCCCCCAGGGGGGAGCAAATCAGCCCCAGCATTTT.

The CDR3 is CASSGYRSPYEQYF. DNA of the CDR3: TGTGCCAGCAGCGGATACAGGTCCCCCTACGAGCAGTACTTC. The chain joins TRBV11-2 to TRBJ2-7, with a tentative D call TRBD1 (5 bases). Germline CDR1 and CDR2: SGHAT and FQNNGV. Trimming cost V 5 bases and J 2 bases, with 13 bases left between them. The CDR3 extends over 14 amino acids.

The chain employs TRBV29-1 and TRBJ2-5; 7 bases line up with TRBD1. Germline V gene sequence: CDR1 SQVTM, CDR2 ANQGSEA. V lost 4 bases to trimming and J lost 3 bases; unmatched junction nucleotides: 2. The CDR3 is 12 amino acids. In DNA form, the CDR3 reads TGCAGCGTTGTAGGGACAGAAGAGACCCAGTACTTC. Translated: CSVVGTEETQYF.

V usage is TRBV15 and J usage is TRBJ1-2, with TRBD1 identical over 7 bases. V dropped 0 bases and J dropped 8; count of bases not matched to a gene: 9. The CDR3 covers 15 residues. Germline lookup yields CDR1 LNHNV and CDR2 YYDKDF (reference sequence). CDR3: CATSRDLDRTDGYTF. CDR3 nucleotides: TGTGCCACCAGCAGAGACCTGGACAGGACTGACGGCTACACCTTC. Drawing the rest from reference TRBV15 and TRBJ1-2, the complete variable domain is DAMVIQNPRYQVTQFGKPVTLSCSQTLNHNVMYWYQQKSSQAPKLLFHYYDKDFNNEADTPDNFQSRRPNTSFCFLDIRSPGLGDTAMYLCATSRDLDRTDGYTFGSGTRLTVV.

This clone was counted once. This sequence joins TRBV30 and TRBJ1-2, with a possible D match to TRBD1 (5 bases). The ends were cut back, 3 bases at V and 7 bases at J, with 15 bases in the middle. The CDR3 is made up of 13 amino acids. Germline CDR1 GTSNPN, CDR2 SVGIG (reference sequence). CDR3 DNA: TGTGCCTGGAGCCGCGACAGAGAGGCTGGCTACACCTTC. Translation: CAWSRDREAGYTF.